The rows below give T cell receptor beta chains drawn from one sample of a study of cytomegalovirus exposure and HLA in healthy donors. Some clones are missing from TCRdb's copy, which holds only in-frame ones; the method was immunoSEQ multiplex PCR. The sample lists roughly 73,000 clones, roughly 94% occurring once. The sample comprised PBMCs. These receptors were obtained from a man aged 18 to 30 in good health and CMV-seropositive. Each CDR3 is given with its conserved first and last residue. A D gene is named only where the DNA matches it firmly. Not every row has a clone size; where given, it reads once, few, many or a size class.

v_gene	j_gene	d_gene	abundance	CDR3nt	CDR3aa
TRBV9	TRBJ2-3	NA	NA	TGTGCCAGCAGCAAGTGGGACTTGAGAGATACGCAGTATTTT	CASSKWDLRDTQYF
TRBV11-1	TRBJ1-4	NA	NA	TGTGCCAGCAGCCTAAACCACGAAAAACTGTTTTTT	CASSLNHEKLFF
TRBV5-1	TRBJ2-7	NA	NA	TGCGCCAGCAGCTTGAACGGGAACGAGCAGTACTTC	CASSLNGNEQYF
TRBV28	TRBJ2-3	TRBD2	once	TGTGCCAGCAGTTTATGGGGGACTAGCGGGGCTAGCACAGATACGCAGTATTTT	CASSLWGTSGASTDTQYF
TRBV5-1	TRBJ2-1	NA	NA	TGCGCCAGCAGCTCGGCCACTAGAACCTACAATGAGCAGTTCTTC	CASSSATRTYNEQFF
TRBV7-9	TRBJ1-3	TRBD1	NA	TGTGCCAGCTATCGGACAGGGGCTGGAAACACCATATATTTT	CASYRTGAGNTIYF
TRBV5-8	TRBJ2-7	NA	NA	TGTGCCAGCAGCGCCATTCTAGGAACCTACGAGCAGTACTTC	CASSAILGTYEQYF
TRBV9	TRBJ2-3	TRBD2	NA	TGTGCCAGCAGCCCATATAACTTAGCGGGAGGGGATACGCAGTATTTT	CASSPYNLAGGDTQYF
TRBV29-1	TRBJ1-2	NA	NA	TGCAGCGTTGACGACGCAACCATCCAGCTGGGGGGAGGCTACACCTTC	CSVDDATIQLGGGYTF
TRBV5-1	TRBJ2-1	TRBD2	NA	TGCGCCAGCAGCTGGACTAGCGGGGGAAATGAGCAGTTCTTC	CASSWTSGGNEQFF
TRBV19	TRBJ1-2	TRBD1	once	TGTGCCAGTAGTACGACGCTCGACAGGGGGCGCAGCTATGGCTACACCTTC	CASSTTLDRGRSYGYTF
TRBV28	TRBJ1-4	TRBD1	NA	TGTGCCAGCAGTTTTCTCACAGGGGGGGAAAAACTGTTTTTT	CASSFLTGGEKLFF
TRBV28	TRBJ2-5	TRBD2	NA	TGTGCCAGCAGTTACCCCGGGACTAGCGGGAGTAGGGAGACCCAGTACTTC	CASSYPGTSGSRETQYF
TRBV28	TRBJ1-5	NA	NA	TGTGCCAGCAATATACAGGGCAGAGGGGTGGGCAATCAGCCCCAGCATTTT	CASNIQGRGVGNQPQHF
TRBV5-1	TRBJ2-7	NA	once	TGCGCCAGTGCGTTAAGGGAGGACCGCGAGCAGTACTTC	CASALREDREQYF
TRBV6-1	TRBJ2-7	TRBD2	NA	TGTGCCAGCAGACGCCTAGCGGGGACCTACGAGCAGTACTTC	CASRRLAGTYEQYF
TRBV4-2	TRBJ2-2	NA	NA	TGTGCCAGCAGCCAACCTAGCGCTTACACCGGGGAGCTGTTTTTT	CASSQPSAYTGELFF